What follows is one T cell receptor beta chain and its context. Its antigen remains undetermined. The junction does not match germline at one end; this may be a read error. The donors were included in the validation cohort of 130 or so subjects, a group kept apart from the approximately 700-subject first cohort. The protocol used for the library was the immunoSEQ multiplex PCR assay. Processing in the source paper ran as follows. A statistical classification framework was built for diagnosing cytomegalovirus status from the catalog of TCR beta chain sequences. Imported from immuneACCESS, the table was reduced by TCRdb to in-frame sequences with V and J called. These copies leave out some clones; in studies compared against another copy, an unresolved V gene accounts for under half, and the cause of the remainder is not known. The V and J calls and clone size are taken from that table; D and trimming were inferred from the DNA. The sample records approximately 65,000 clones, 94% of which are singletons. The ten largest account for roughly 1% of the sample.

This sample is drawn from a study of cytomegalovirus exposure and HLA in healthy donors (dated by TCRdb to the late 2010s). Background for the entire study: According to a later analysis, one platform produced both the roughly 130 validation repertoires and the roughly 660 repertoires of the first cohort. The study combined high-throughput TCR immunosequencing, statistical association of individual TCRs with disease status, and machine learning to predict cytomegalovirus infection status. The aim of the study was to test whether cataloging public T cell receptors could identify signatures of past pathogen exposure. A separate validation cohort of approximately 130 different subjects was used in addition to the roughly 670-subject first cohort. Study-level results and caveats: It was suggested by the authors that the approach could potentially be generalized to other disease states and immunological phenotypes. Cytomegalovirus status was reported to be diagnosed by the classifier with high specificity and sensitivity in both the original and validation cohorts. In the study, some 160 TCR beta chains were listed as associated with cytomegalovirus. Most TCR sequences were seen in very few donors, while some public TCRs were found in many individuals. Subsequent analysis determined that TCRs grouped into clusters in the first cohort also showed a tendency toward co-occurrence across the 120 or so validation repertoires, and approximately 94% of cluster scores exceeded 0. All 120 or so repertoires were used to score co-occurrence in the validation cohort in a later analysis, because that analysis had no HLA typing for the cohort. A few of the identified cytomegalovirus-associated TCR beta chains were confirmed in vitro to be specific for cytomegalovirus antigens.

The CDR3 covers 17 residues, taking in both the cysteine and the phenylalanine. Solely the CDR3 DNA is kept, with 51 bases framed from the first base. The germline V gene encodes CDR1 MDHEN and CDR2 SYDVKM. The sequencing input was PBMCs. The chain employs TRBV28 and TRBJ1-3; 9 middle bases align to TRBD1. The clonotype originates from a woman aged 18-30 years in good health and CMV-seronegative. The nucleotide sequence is TGTGCCAGCAGTTTTCTACAGGGGGCCATCTCTGGGAACACCATATATTTT. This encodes CASSFLQGAISGNTIYF.